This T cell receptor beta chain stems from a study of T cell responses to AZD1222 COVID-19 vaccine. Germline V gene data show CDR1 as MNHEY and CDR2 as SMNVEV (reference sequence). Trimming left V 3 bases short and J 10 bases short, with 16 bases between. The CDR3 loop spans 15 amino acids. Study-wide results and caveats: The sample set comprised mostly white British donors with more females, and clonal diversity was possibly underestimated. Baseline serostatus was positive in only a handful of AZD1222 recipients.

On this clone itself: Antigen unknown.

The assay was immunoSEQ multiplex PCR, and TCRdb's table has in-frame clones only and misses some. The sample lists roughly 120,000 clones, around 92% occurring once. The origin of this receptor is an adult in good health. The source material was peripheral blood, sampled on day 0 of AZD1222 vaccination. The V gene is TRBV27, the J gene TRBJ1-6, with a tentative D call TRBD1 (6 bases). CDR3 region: CASSFGGAQGSPLHF. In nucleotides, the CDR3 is TGTGCCAGCAGTTTCGGGGGGGCGCAGGGGTCACCCCTCCACTTT.